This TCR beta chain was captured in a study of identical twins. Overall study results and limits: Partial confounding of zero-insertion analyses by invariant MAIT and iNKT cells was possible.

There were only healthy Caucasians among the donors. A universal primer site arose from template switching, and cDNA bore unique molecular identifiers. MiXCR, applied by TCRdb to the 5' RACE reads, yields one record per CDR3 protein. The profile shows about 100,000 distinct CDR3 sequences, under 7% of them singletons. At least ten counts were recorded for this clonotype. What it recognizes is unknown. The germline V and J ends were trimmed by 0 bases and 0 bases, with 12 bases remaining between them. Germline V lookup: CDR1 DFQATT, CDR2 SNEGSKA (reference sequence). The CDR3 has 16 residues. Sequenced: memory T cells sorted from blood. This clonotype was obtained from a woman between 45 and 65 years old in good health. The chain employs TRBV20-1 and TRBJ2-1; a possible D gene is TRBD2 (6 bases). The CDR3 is CSARDPAGLSYNEQFF. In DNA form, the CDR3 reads TGCAGTGCTAGAGATCCAGCGGGCCTCTCCTACAATGAGCAGTTCTTC.